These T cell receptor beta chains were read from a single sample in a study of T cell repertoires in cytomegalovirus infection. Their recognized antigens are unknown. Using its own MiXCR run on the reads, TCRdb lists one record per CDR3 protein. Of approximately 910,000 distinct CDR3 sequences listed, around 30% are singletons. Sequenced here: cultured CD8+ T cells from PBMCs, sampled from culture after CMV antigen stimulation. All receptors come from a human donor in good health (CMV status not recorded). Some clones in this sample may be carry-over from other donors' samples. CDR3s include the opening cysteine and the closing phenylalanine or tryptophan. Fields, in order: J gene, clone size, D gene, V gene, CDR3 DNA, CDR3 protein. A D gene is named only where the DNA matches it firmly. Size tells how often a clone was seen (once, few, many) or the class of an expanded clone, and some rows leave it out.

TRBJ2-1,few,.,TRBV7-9,TGTGCCAGCAGCTCGCGAGCCCCCGGGACACCCAGCTCCTACAATGAGCAGTTCTTC,CASSSRAPGTPSSYNEQFF
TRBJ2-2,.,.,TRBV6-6,TGTGCCAGCAGTGCCCCCTCTTGGACCGGGGGGGAGCTGTTTTTT,CASSAPSWTGGELFF
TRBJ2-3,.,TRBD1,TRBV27,TGTGCCAGCAGTTTATCGTTGGGGACAGGGGCCCGCACAGATACGCAGTATTTT,CASSLSLGTGARTDTQYF
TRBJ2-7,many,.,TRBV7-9,TGTGCCAGCAGCACCGACAGAAACCACTACGAGCAGTACTTC,CASSTDRNHYEQYF
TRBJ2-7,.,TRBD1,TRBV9,TGTGCCAGCAGCTCCGGGACAGGGATCTACGAGCAGTACTTC,CASSSGTGIYEQYF
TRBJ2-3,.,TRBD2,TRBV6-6,TGTGCCAGCAGTTACGGACTAGCGGGGGGCCCGAGCACAGATACGCAGTATTTT,CASSYGLAGGPSTDTQYF
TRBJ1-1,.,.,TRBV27,TGTGCCAGCAGTTTAAACGGGGGGCTCACTGAAGCTTTCTTT,CASSLNGGLTEAFF
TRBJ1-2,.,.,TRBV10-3,TGTGCCATCAGTGAGTCAGAGGGGCCGGACTATGGCTACACCTTC,CAISESEGPDYGYTF
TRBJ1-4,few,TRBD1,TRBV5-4,TGTGCCAGCAGCGGGACAGAAGAAAAACTGTTTTTT,CASSGTEEKLFF
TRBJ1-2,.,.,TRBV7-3,TGTGCCAGCAACTTAGTCTCAGGGGCTAACTATGGCTACACCTTC,CASNLVSGANYGYTF
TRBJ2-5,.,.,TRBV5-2,TGTGCCAGCAACTTAATCGGGACTAGCGAAATGGAGACCCAGTACTTC,CASNLIGTSEMETQYF
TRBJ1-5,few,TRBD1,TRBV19,TGTGCCAGTAGTTCCCCCGGGACAGCCAGGGGGCCCCAGCATTTT,CASSSPGTARGPQHF
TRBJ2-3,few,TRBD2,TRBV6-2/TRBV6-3,TGTGCCAGCAGCCGCCTTAAGGGCGGGGGGACCCCAGATACGCAGTATTTT,CASSRLKGGGTPDTQYF
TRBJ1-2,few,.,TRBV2,TGTGCCAGCAGTGAGAGGATGATCTATGGCTACACCTTC,CASSERMIYGYTF
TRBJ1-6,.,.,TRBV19,TGTGCCACCCGGAAGACCTGGGGAAATTCACCCCTCCACTTT,CATRKTWGNSPLHF
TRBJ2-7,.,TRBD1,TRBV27,TGTGCCAGCAGTAAATCCGACAGGGCCTACGAGCAGTACTTC,CASSKSDRAYEQYF
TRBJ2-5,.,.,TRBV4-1,TGCGCCAGCAGCCACCAGGGGCGACGGGAGACCCAGTACTTC,CASSHQGRRETQYF